Listed here are 21 T cell receptor beta chains from one sample, sequenced in a study of T cells in Graves' hyperthyroidism and ophthalmopathy. Authors of the study amplified TCR beta CDR3 regions from RNA transcripts. TCR CDR3 regions were first amplified by RT-PCR with HTBI primers. MiXCR, applied by TCRdb to the multiplex PCR reads, yields one record per CDR3 protein. The sample has roughly 150,000 distinct CDR3 sequences, around 8.9% seen once; the top ten hold over 20%. The sequenced material came from blood. These receptors were collected from a woman aged 18-30 years with Graves' hyperthyroidism that later progressed to Graves' ophthalmopathy.

V usage is TRBV19 and J usage is TRBJ2-7; no clear D gene. The germline V gene has CDR1 LNHDA and CDR2 SQIVND (reference sequence). The V and J ends lost 11 bases and 3 bases respectively, with 5 bases between them. The CDR3 totals 9 residues. The CDR3 coding sequence is TGTGCCGGAATCTACGAGCAGTACTTC. This sequence encodes CAGIYEQYF.

The CDR3 DNA follows: TGTGCCAGCAGCCAGACAGGGGGCGCTGGGGCCAACGTCCTGACTTTC. This encodes CASSQTGGAGANVLTF. J is TRBJ2-6 and V is TRBV7-8, with 10 bases identical to TRBD1. Germline V lookup: CDR1 SGHVS, CDR2 FQNEAQ. Losses at the gene ends were 5 bases for V and 2 bases for J; bases not matched to a gene: 3. There are 16 residues in the CDR3. The full variable domain, completed using reference TRBV7-8 and TRBJ2-6, is GAGVSQSPRYKVAKRGQDVALRCDPISGHVSLFWYQQALGQGPEFLTYFQNEAQLDKSGLPSDRFFAERPEGSVSTLKIQRTQQEDSAVYLCASSQTGGAGANVLTFGAGSRLTVL.

This clonotype was observed many times. V gene TRBV7-3 combines with J gene TRBJ2-1; D is ambiguous. The CDR3 totals 12 residues. From germline, CDR1 is SGHTA and CDR2 FQGTGA. Trimming took 1 base from V and 6 from J, leaving 4 bases between them. The CDR3 region has the DNA TGTGCCAGCAGCTTAAATGCCAATGAGCAGTTCTTC. It is translated as CASSLNANEQFF.

This clonotype showed up many times. The chain carries TRBV3-1 and TRBJ2-5; no firm D call. The V gene's germline CDR1 is LGHDT and CDR2 YNNKEL (reference sequence). V shed 5 bases and J shed 4 bases, with 26 bases lying between them. The CDR3 spans 18 residues. The CDR3: CASSYRIGGPQKGETQYF. In DNA, the CDR3 is TGTGCCAGCAGCTACCGAATTGGCGGACCGCAAAAAGGAGAGACCCAGTACTTC.

This clonotype has at least ten counts. The chain combines TRBV2 with TRBJ2-1; TRBD2 agrees at 12 bases. Per germline, CDR1 SNHLY and CDR2 FYNNEI. The CDR3 runs to 14 residues. The J segment lost 7 bases and the V segment lost 9 bases, leaving 7 bases of the junction unmatched. This chain's CDR3 is CASKTSGGRNEQFF. The CDR3, as DNA: TGTGCCAGTAAGACTAGCGGGGGCCGGAATGAGCAGTTCTTC.

In its sample, this clonotype was seen many times. The chain links TRBV2 to TRBJ1-5, with unresolved D. The CDR3 has 14 amino acids. Germline CDR1 is SNHLY and CDR2 is FYNNEI. V lost 6 bases and J 0 bases, leaving 9 bases between the germline ends. For the CDR3, the DNA is TGTGCCAGCAGCACAGACGGTAGCAATCAGCCCCAGCATTTT. This encodes CASSTDGSNQPQHF.

Ten or more counts support this clonotype. This chain uses TRBV20-1 with TRBJ2-5; D call uncertain. The germline V gene has CDR1 DFQATT and CDR2 SNEGSKA (reference sequence). The CDR3 consists of 15 residues. Trimming removed 3 bases from V and 7 bases from J, with 21 bases in between. CDR3 amino acids: CSASRGQDDLGTQYF. As DNA, the CDR3 is TGCAGTGCTAGCCGAGGCCAGGATGATTTGGGGACCCAGTACTTC.

This clonotype was seen at least ten times. Here the CDR3 DNA reads TGTGCCAGCAGCTCAGGACTAGCCCCTCCAGAGACCCAGTACTTC. The encoded protein is CASSSGLAPPETQYF. V is TRBV7-3 and J is TRBJ2-5, with 8 bases fitting TRBD2. Germline CDR1 is SGHTA and CDR2 is FQGTGA. This CDR3 is 15 amino acids long. The ends lost 4 bases at V and 4 bases at J; junction bases unmatched: 8.

This clonotype came up many times. V usage is TRBV30 and J usage is TRBJ1-6; D may be TRBD1 (5 bases). The CDR3 consists of 17 residues. The germline V gene encodes CDR1 GTSNPN and CDR2 SVGIG (reference sequence). V lost 1 base and J 7 bases, leaving 20 bases between the germline ends. The CDR3 reads CAWSALGRGILNSPLHF. The CDR3 nucleotides are TGTGCCTGGAGTGCCCTCGGACGGGGGATATTAAATTCACCCCTCCACTTT.

This clonotype was picked up many times. The chain joins TRBV9 to TRBJ2-5, with 10 bases that match TRBD2. CDR1 SGDLS and CDR2 YYNGEE come from the germline V gene. Germline trimming cut 6 bases from V and 4 bases from J; bases unmatched to any gene: 3. The CDR3 is 13 residues long. CDR3 sequence: CASNPSGRETQYF. The CDR3 DNA reads as TGTGCCAGCAACCCTAGCGGGAGAGAGACCCAGTACTTC.

The sample holds many counts of this clonotype. The chain has TRBV6-1 and TRBJ2-3; 14 bases match TRBD2. CDR1 is MNHNS, CDR2 SASEGT, per germline. CDR3 length: 15 residues. The J segment lost 4 bases and the V segment lost 6 bases, leaving 3 bases of the junction unmatched. The CDR3: CASSGTSGGSDTQYF. CDR3 nucleotide sequence: TGTGCCAGCAGCGGGACTAGCGGGGGCTCAGATACGCAGTATTTT.

J is TRBJ1-6 and V is TRBV19, with D unresolved. Germline assignment: CDR1 LNHDA and CDR2 SQIVND (reference sequence). The CDR3 totals 14 residues. V lost 9 bases and J 0 bases, leaving 9 bases between the germline ends. CDR3 region: CASMLSSYNSPLHF. CDR3 nucleotides: TGTGCCAGCATGCTAAGCTCCTATAATTCACCCCTCCACTTT. Full variable domain (outside the CDR3, taken from reference TRBV19 and TRBJ1-6): DGGITQSPKYLFRKEGQNVTLSCEQNLNHDAMYWYRQDPGQGLRLIYYSQIVNDFQKGDIAEGYSVSREKKESFPLTVTSAQKNPTAFYLCASMLSSYNSPLHFGNGTRLTVT.

This clonotype turned up a few times. The CDR3 loop is CASSLWTSGTDTQYF. For the CDR3, the DNA is TGTGCCAGCAGCCTTTGGACTAGCGGCACAGATACGCAGTATTTT. V usage is TRBV14 and J usage is TRBJ2-3; TRBD2 agrees at 9 bases. V was clipped by 4 bases and J by 1 base; unmatched bases: 3. Germline CDR1 reads SGHDN; CDR2 reads FVKESK. The CDR3 length is 15 residues.

In this sample, this clonotype turned up many times. The J gene is TRBJ1-5, the V gene TRBV28, with TRBD1 as a possible D gene (6 bases). The CDR3 spans 14 residues. CDR1 and CDR2 (germline): MDHEN, SYDVKM. The V and J ends lost 8 bases and 6 bases respectively, with 17 bases between them. Here the CDR3 DNA reads TGTGCCAGCGGCTCACAGGGACGGCCTCAGCCCCAGCATTTT. Protein product: CASGSQGRPQPQHF.

There are many counts of this clonotype. This chain links TRBV18 with TRBJ2-7; TRBD2 might be the D (6 bases). V gave up 1 base and J gave up 6 bases, with 7 bases separating them. The CDR3 extends over 12 amino acids. CDR1 KGHSH and CDR2 LQKENI come from the germline V gene. The CDR3 loop is CASSPLGGEQYF. The CDR3 coding sequence is TGTGCCAGCTCACCACTCGGGGGCGAGCAGTACTTC.

This clonotype came up many times. The CDR3 here is CASSLNIGYTF. The DNA for the CDR3 is TGTGCCAGCAGTTTGAATATCGGCTACACCTTC. The chain uses TRBV28 and TRBJ1-2; unclear D gene. CDR3 size: 11 residues. With 3 bases removed from V and 8 bases from J, the gap between germline ends came to 7 bases. Germline CDR1 reads MDHEN; CDR2 reads SYDVKM.

This clonotype was seen at least ten times. The chain links TRBV27 to TRBJ2-7; TRBD2 aligns across 8 bases. V was pared by 2 bases and J by 3 bases, with 9 bases of the junction left unmatched. CDR1 and CDR2 from the germline V gene are MNHEY and SMNVEV (reference sequence). The CDR3 is made up of 16 amino acids. The CDR3 DNA reads as TGTGCCAGCAGTTTAGCAATGCCGCTAGCGGGCTACGAGCAGTACTTC. It specifies CASSLAMPLAGYEQYF.

This clonotype was detected many times. The chain combines TRBV15 with TRBJ2-1, with D possibly being TRBD2 (6 bases). CDR1 and CDR2 (germline): LNHNV, YYDKDF (reference sequence). Trimming cost V 0 bases and J 7 bases, with 13 bases left between them. The CDR3 contains 15 residues. For the CDR3, the DNA is TGTGCCACCAGCAGAGAATCTCGGGGGTTAAATGAGCAGTTCTTC. Residues: CATSRESRGLNEQFF.

This clonotype was seen a few times. The CDR3 region has the DNA TGTGCCAGCAGTTTATCGAGACTAGCGGAGTACGAGCAGTACTTC. It translates to CASSLSRLAEYEQYF. The chain recombines TRBV27 with TRBJ2-7, with 9 bases identical to TRBD2. The germline V gene encodes CDR1 MNHEY and CDR2 SMNVEV (reference sequence). J gave up 4 bases and V 0 bases, and 4 bases lay outside the gene matches. The CDR3 runs 15 residues.

This clonotype has a count of ten or more. This sequence joins TRBV2 and TRBJ2-7, with D tentatively TRBD2 (6 bases). This CDR3 region has 14 residues. The ends were cut back, 7 bases at V and 1 base at J, with 14 bases in the middle. CDR1 is SNHLY, CDR2 FYNNEI, per germline. The chain's CDR3 is CASIGLAESYEQYF. DNA for the CDR3: TGTGCCAGCATCGGATTAGCGGAGTCCTACGAGCAGTACTTC.

This clonotype occurred many times. The chain uses TRBV7-3 and TRBJ2-1; no firm D call. With 0 bases removed from V and 4 bases from J, the gap between germline ends came to 4 bases. The CDR3 consists of 13 residues. Germline lookup yields CDR1 SGHTA and CDR2 FQGTGA. This CDR3 is CASSLTRYNEQFF. CDR3 coding DNA: TGTGCCAGCAGCTTAACTAGATACAATGAGCAGTTCTTC. Combining the CDR3 with reference TRBV7-3 and TRBJ2-1 gives the whole variable domain GAGVSQTPSNKVTEKGKYVELRCDPISGHTALYWYRQSLGQGPEFLIYFQGTGAADDSGLPNDRFFAVRPEGSVSTLKIQRTERGDSAVYLCASSLTRYNEQFFGPGTRLTVL.